This T cell receptor beta chain was documented in a study of T cells after somatic rescue of genetic block. Assay: immunoSEQ multiplex PCR; the TCRdb copy retains only in-frame clones and omits some. The sample lists 60,000 to 75,000 clones, just over 90% occurring once. The germline V gene has CDR1 SGHRS and CDR2 YFSETQ. Trimming took 1 base from V and 8 from J; bases not matched to a gene: 6. The CDR3 covers 14 residues. The sample consisted of peripheral blood mononuclear cells (PBMCs). This chain links TRBV5-1 with TRBJ1-2; 9 nucleotides match TRBD1. The clonotype was recovered from a man in his forties or fifties. CDR3 nucleotide sequence: TGCGCCAGCAGCTTGCCAAGGACAGGGGACGGCTACACCTTC. This codes for CASSLPRTGDGYTF.